This T cell receptor beta chain was recorded in a study of patients and donors after allogeneic stem cell transplantation. MiXCR was run by TCRdb on the RT-PCR reads, yielding one entry per CDR3 protein. The data contain 920,000 or so distinct CDR3 sequences, roughly 17% of them singletons. The CDR3 covers 13 residues. Germline values: CDR1 DFQATT, CDR2 SNEGSKA (reference sequence). The ends were cut back, 4 bases at V and 4 bases at J, with 14 bases in the middle. The sample consisted of blood, either unsorted or a sorted T cell fraction (not recorded which). This chain uses TRBV20-1 with TRBJ2-7, with D perhaps matching TRBD2 (5 bases). This receptor was taken from a human donor who was either an allogeneic HSCT recipient or a stem cell or donor lymphocyte infusion donor (not recorded which). It is not recorded whose cells these are; they may come from a transplant donor. DNA of the CDR3: TGCAGTGCTAACGGAGGTTTCTCATACGAGCAGTACTTC. Translating it yields CSANGGFSYEQYF.